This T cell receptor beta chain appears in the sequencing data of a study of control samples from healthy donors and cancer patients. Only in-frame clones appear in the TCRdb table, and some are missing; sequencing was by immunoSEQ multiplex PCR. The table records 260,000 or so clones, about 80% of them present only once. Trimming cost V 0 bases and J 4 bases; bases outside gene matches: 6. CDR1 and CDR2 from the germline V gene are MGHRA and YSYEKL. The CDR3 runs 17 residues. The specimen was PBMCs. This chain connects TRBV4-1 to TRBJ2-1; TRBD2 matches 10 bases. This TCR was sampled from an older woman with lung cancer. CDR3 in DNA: TGCGCCAGCAGCCAAGACTTTACTAGCGGGGCGTACAATGAGCAGTTCTTC. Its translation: CASSQDFTSGAYNEQFF.